These 18 T cell receptor beta chains were sequenced from one sample in a study of identical twins. TCRdb re-called the 5' RACE reads with MiXCR, one entry per CDR3 protein. The sample lists roughly 710,000 distinct CDR3 sequences; approximately 6% were seen once. Sequencing was done on a sample of naive T cells sorted from blood. These receptors were taken from a man in his late teens or twenties in good health.

This clonotype has a handful of counts. In DNA, the CDR3 is TGTGCCAGCATAACAGTCTTCACAGATACGCAGTATTTT. Translation gives CASITVFTDTQYF. The rearrangement uses TRBV2 and TRBJ2-3, with D unclear. This CDR3 has 13 residues. The V end lost 7 bases, the J end lost 2 bases, and 10 bases lay between the germline ends. The germline V gene has CDR1 SNHLY and CDR2 FYNNEI. The full variable domain, its missing parts supplied by reference TRBV2 and TRBJ2-3, is EPEVTQTPSHQVTQMGQEVILRCVPISNHLYFYWYRQILGQKVEFLVSFYNNEISEKSEIFDDQFSVERPDGSNFTLKIRSTKLEDSAMYFCASITVFTDTQYFGPGTRLTVL.

This clonotype has just a few counts. The genes are TRBV7-9 and TRBJ1-1; D is unclear. Germline CDR1 SEHNR, CDR2 FQNEAQ (reference sequence). V shed 6 bases and J shed 10 bases, with 21 bases lying between them. This CDR3 comprises 14 residues. The CDR3 nucleotides are TGTGCCAGCAGTAATCTTCGAGCGGAGCGGGCAGCTTTCTTT. Residues: CASSNLRAERAAFF.

A single count supports this clonotype. This could be a read error, since a much larger clone is one nucleotide away. The gene calls are TRBV20-1 and TRBJ2-1; 7 bases are a match to TRBD2. The germline CDR1 and CDR2 sequences are DFQATT and SNEGSKA (reference sequence). There are 12 residues in the CDR3. Here the CDR3 reads CIASGLYNEQFF. CDR3 nucleotides: TGCATTGCTAGCGGCCTCTACAATGAGCAGTTCTTC.

This clonotype was seen more than once but under ten times. The V gene is TRBV19, the J gene TRBJ2-7; D is perhaps TRBD1 (7 bases). V lost 3 bases and J lost 3, with 15 bases in between. The CDR3 covers 15 residues. CDR1 is LNHDA and CDR2 is SQIVND in the germline V gene (reference sequence). The CDR3 DNA reads as TGTGCCAGTAGTATCCAGGGGGGAGAATTCTACGAGCAGTACGTC. It translates to CASSIQGGEFYEQYV.

Many counts were recorded for this clonotype. The chain has TRBV20-1 and TRBJ1-1; D not resolved. Trimming cost V 3 bases and J 7 bases, with 18 bases left between them. This CDR3 is built from 14 residues. Germline V gene data show CDR1 as DFQATT and CDR2 as SNEGSKA (reference sequence). CDR3 protein: CSARRHYQLNEAFF. The DNA of the CDR3 is TGCAGTGCTAGGAGACATTATCAACTCAATGAAGCTTTCTTT.

This clonotype was seen a few times. In DNA form, the CDR3 reads TGTGCCAGCAGTCAACTAGCGGGACGACAGAATGAGCAGTTCTTC. Its protein is CASSQLAGRQNEQFF. V gene TRBV3-1 combines with J gene TRBJ2-1, with 10 bases that match TRBD2. J lost 7 bases, V lost 6 bases, and 9 bases had no gene match. The germline CDR1 and CDR2 sequences are LGHDT and YNNKEL (reference sequence). The CDR3 runs 15 residues.

The table lists this clonotype with many counts. The chain combines TRBV25-1 with TRBJ1-1, with D possibly being TRBD1 (5 bases). The germline CDR1 and CDR2 sequences are MGHDK and SYGVNS. The CDR3 length is 16 residues. Trimming took off 1 base at V and 6 bases at J, with 18 bases between the two ends. This chain's CDR3 is CASSELWSGDGSEAFF. The CDR3 DNA follows: TGTGCCAGCAGTGAATTGTGGTCCGGGGACGGCTCTGAAGCTTTCTTT. Based on the CDR3 plus reference TRBV25-1 and TRBJ1-1, the full variable domain is EADIYQTPRYLVIGTGKKITLECSQTMGHDKMYWYQQDPGMELHLIHYSYGVNSTEKGDLSSESTVSRIRTEHFPLTLESARPSHTSQYLCASSELWSGDGSEAFFGQGTRLTVV.

This sequence joins TRBV11-2 and TRBJ2-7; D could derive from TRBD1 or TRBD2 (5 bases each). The CDR3 extends over 15 amino acids. The V gene lost 1 base and the J gene lost 2 bases, with 12 bases spanning the gap. Looked up from germline, CDR1 is SGHAT and CDR2 is FQNNGV. The CDR3 loop reads CASSLGPGAPYEQYV. For the CDR3, the DNA is TGTGCCAGCAGCTTAGGCCCCGGGGCCCCCTACGAGCAGTACGTC.

This clonotype was seen a few times. The chain joins TRBV2 to TRBJ1-5, with 9 positions matching TRBD1. The V gene end was trimmed by 8 bases and the J gene end by 6 bases; junction bases not matched to a gene: 5. The CDR3 is 13 residues long. The germline CDR1 and CDR2 sequences are SNHLY and FYNNEI. The CDR3 spells CASENRGRQPQHF. CDR3 in DNA: TGTGCCAGCGAGAACAGGGGGCGTCAGCCCCAGCATTTT.

This clonotype was seen many times. The J gene is TRBJ2-1, the V gene TRBV5-1, with no clear D. The V gene's germline CDR1 is SGHRS and CDR2 YFSETQ. The CDR3 length is 12 residues. The V end lost 7 bases, the J end lost 4 bases, and 9 bases lay between the germline ends. The CDR3 DNA reads TGCGCCAGCTCCCGGATGTACAATGAGCAGTTCTTC. This gives the protein CASSRMYNEQFF.

This clonotype was seen ten or more times. The J gene is TRBJ2-3, the V gene TRBV18; 10 nucleotides match TRBD1. V trimming: 1 base; J trimming: 6 bases; junction bases outside the gene matches: 10. Germline CDR1 reads KGHSH; CDR2 reads LQKENI. The CDR3 runs to 17 residues. The CDR3 protein is CASSPLPGQGVSDTQYF. The DNA for the CDR3 is TGTGCCAGCTCACCACTTCCCGGACAGGGGGTTTCGGATACGCAGTATTTT.

This clonotype was counted many times. The genes are TRBV5-1 and TRBJ2-1; 7 bases match TRBD2. This CDR3 is built from 15 residues. CDR1 is SGHRS and CDR2 is YFSETQ in the germline V gene. The ends lost 4 bases at V and 8 bases at J; junction bases unmatched: 12. In DNA form, the CDR3 reads TGCGCCAGCAGCAACTATCGGGAGCTAGCGGATGAGCAGTTCTTC. Amino acids: CASSNYRELADEQFF.

The table lists this clonotype with a few counts. The chain links TRBV28 to TRBJ2-7; D may be TRBD1 (6 bases). Trimming left V 6 bases short and J 6 bases short, with 18 bases between. The CDR3 has 14 amino acids. Germline CDR1 is MDHEN and CDR2 is SYDVKM. The CDR3 reads CASRRGQPAPEQYF. Here the CDR3 DNA reads TGTGCCAGCAGACGCGGACAGCCAGCCCCCGAGCAGTACTTC.

The rearrangement links TRBV2 to TRBJ2-5; 7 bases line up with TRBD1. The V and J ends lost 0 bases and 7 bases, in that order; junction bases with no gene match: 8. This CDR3 has 15 residues. Germline loops: CDR1 SNHLY, CDR2 FYNNEI. The CDR3 bases are TGTGCCAGCAGTGAAGCGCTAACAGGGGCGCTGACCCAGTACTTC. Translating gives CASSEALTGALTQYF.

This clonotype was seen repeatedly, ten times or more. The chain recombines TRBV15 with TRBJ2-1; 7 bases are shared with TRBD2. The germline V gene encodes CDR1 LNHNV and CDR2 YYDKDF (reference sequence). Germline trimming cut 1 base from V and 7 bases from J; bases unmatched to any gene: 7. CDR3 length equals 15 residues. The CDR3 DNA is TGTGCCACCAGCAGAGCTGCGGGAGAGGGTAATGAGCAGTTCTTC. This codes for CATSRAAGEGNEQFF.

This clonotype was seen at least ten times. The chain carries TRBV20-1 and TRBJ2-5; D is perhaps TRBD2 (6 bases). Trimming stripped 0 bases from V and 3 bases from J, with 11 bases between. The CDR3 covers 14 residues. Germline assignment: CDR1 DFQATT and CDR2 SNEGSKA (reference sequence). This chain's CDR3 is CSARDYRGKETQYF. The DNA of the CDR3 is TGCAGTGCTAGAGATTACCGGGGGAAAGAGACCCAGTACTTC.

This clonotype was detected many times. V and J are TRBV4-2 and TRBJ1-1; D uncertain. With 2 bases removed from V and 0 bases from J, the gap between germline ends came to 10 bases. This CDR3 comprises 15 residues. The germline V gene has CDR1 LGHNA and CDR2 YNFKEQ. CDR3 residues: CASSQRLMMNTEAFF. The DNA for the CDR3 is TGTGCCAGCAGCCAAAGGCTAATGATGAACACTGAAGCTTTCTTT.

This clonotype was detected many times. The chain uses TRBV4-3 and TRBJ1-1; a weak D match, TRBD1 (5 bases). Trimming removed 5 bases from V and 1 base from J, with 23 bases in between. This CDR3 is 18 amino acids long. Germline-derived CDR1 and CDR2 are LGHNA and YSLEER. The CDR3 spells CASSGPQRGSPRNTEAFF. CDR3 coding DNA: TGCGCCAGCAGCGGACCACAGAGGGGCAGCCCGCGGAACACTGAAGCTTTCTTT.